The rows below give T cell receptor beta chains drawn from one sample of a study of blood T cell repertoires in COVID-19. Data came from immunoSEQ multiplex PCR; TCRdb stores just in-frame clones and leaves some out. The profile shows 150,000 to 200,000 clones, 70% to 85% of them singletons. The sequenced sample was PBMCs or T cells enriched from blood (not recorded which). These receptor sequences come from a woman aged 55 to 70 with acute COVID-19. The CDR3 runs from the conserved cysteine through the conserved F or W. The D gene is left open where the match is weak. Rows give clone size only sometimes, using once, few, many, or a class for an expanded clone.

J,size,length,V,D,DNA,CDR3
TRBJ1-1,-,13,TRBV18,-,TGTGCCAGCTCGCGCACAGGATACACTGAAGCTTTCTTT,CASSRTGYTEAFF
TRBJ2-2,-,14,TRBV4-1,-,TGCGCCAGCAGCCAGCTCGGGTACACCGGGGAGCTGTTTTTT,CASSQLGYTGELFF
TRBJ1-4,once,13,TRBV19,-,TGTGCCAGTAGTATTAAAGCAGGGGAAAAACTGTTTTTT,CASSIKAGEKLFF
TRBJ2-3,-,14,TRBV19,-,TGTGCCAGTAGGGGCACAGGGATCACAGATACGCAGTATTTT,CASRGTGITDTQYF
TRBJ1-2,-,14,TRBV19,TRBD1,TGTGCCAGTAGTACAGCTGGGACAGGGTATGGCTACACCTTC,CASSTAGTGYGYTF
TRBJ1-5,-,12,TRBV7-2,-,TGTGCCAGCAGCACGGGGGATCAGCCCCAGCATTTT,CASSTGDQPQHF
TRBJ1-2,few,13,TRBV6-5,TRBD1,TGTGCCAGCAGGGGCGGGACAGCCTATGGCTACACCTTC,CASRGGTAYGYTF
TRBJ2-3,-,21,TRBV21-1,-,TGTGCCAGCAGCAAACTTCACAGCGGGAGGGCGACGGGAACTAGCACAGATACGCAGTATTTT,CASSKLHSGRATGTSTDTQYF
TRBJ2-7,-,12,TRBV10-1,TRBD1,TGCGCCAGCAGCCCAGACAGGGTAAAGCAGTACTTC,CASSPDRVKQYF
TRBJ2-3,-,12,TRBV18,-,TGTGCCAGCTCACCCAGGGCAGATACGCAGTATTTT,CASSPRADTQYF
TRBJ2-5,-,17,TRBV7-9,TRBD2,TGTGCCAGCAGCGGATTGGCGCGGGAGGGTGTGCAAGAGACCCAGTACTTC,CASSGLAREGVQETQYF
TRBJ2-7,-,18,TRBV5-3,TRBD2,TGTGCCAGAAGCTGGGACAGATCTAGCGGGAGTGAAACCTACGAGCAGTACTTC,CARSWDRSSGSETYEQYF
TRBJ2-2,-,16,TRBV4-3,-,TGCGCCAGCAGCCAAGGGGGACACCAGCCCCCCGGGGAGCTGTTTTTT,CASSQGGHQPPGELFF
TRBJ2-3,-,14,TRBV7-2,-,TGTGCCAGCAGCCCAGTCAGGGTCACAGATACGCAGTATTTT,CASSPVRVTDTQYF
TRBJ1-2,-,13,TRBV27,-,TGTGCCAGCAGTAACAGGGTATTGAATGGCTACACCTTC,CASSNRVLNGYTF
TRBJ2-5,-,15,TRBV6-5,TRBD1,TGTGCCAGCAGTTACTCCCAGGGGGCGCGAGAGACCCAGTACTTC,CASSYSQGARETQYF
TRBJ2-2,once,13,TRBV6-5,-,TGTGCCAGCAGTTGGCGCGGCACCGGGGAGCTGTTTTTT,CASSWRGTGELFF
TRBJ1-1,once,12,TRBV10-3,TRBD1,TGTGCCATCAGTGTGAGGGGGCATGAAGCTTTCTTT,CAISVRGHEAFF
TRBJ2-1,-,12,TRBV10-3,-,TGTGCCATCAGTGACAGGGTAAAAGAGCAGTTCTTC,CAISDRVKEQFF
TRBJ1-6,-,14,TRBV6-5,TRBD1,TGTGCCAGCAGGGATGACAGGGGGAATTCACCCCTCCACTTT,CASRDDRGNSPLHF
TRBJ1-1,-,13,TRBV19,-,TGTGCCAGTCAAGGCCCGGGGAGGACTGAAGCTTTCTTT,CASQGPGRTEAFF
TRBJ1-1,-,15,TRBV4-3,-,TGCGCCAGCAGCCAGTCTCGGGGGGCGGTCACTGAAGCTTTCTTT,CASSQSRGAVTEAFF
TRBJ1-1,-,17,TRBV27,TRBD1,TGTGCCAGCAGTTTATCTAGGGAGGCAGGGGGGAACACTGAAGCTTTCTTT,CASSLSREAGGNTEAFF
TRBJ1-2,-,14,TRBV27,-,TGTGCCAGCAAATCCCCCAGGGGACACTATGGCTACACCTTC,CASKSPRGHYGYTF
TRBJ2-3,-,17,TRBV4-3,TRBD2,TGCGCCAGCAGCCTAGACGCATCGGGAGGGGTCACAGATACGCAGTATTTT,CASSLDASGGVTDTQYF
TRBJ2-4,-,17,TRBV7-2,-,TGTGCCAGCAGCTTAGAGATCCTCGCGTTAGCCAAAAACATTCAGTACTTC,CASSLEILALAKNIQYF
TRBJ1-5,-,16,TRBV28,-,TGTGCCAGCAGTTTACCCGAGCTCTATAGCAATCAGCCCCAGCATTTT,CASSLPELYSNQPQHF
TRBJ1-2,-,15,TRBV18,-,TGTGCCAGCTCAAGGGGTTCAAGTGACGGGAGTGGCTACACCTTC,CASSRGSSDGSGYTF
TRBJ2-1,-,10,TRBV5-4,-,TGTGATGGAGGAACGTCTGAGCAGTTCTTC,CDGGTSEQFF
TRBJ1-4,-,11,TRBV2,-,TGTGCCTCCACTGAAAGTGAAAAACTGTTTTTT,CASTESEKLFF
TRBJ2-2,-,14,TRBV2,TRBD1,TGTGCCCTCCCGGGACAGGGGAACACCGGGGAGCTGTTTTTT,CALPGQGNTGELFF
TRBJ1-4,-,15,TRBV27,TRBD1,TGTGCCAGCAGTTTTTTTAGGGGGCCCCATGAAAAACTGTTTTTT,CASSFFRGPHEKLFF
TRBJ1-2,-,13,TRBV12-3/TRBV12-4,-,TGTGCCAGCAGTTTAGCGCGGATCTATGGCTACACCTTC,CASSLARIYGYTF
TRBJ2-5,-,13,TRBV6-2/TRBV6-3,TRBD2,TGTGCCAGCAGTCTAGCGGGAGTAGAGACCCAGTACTTC,CASSLAGVETQYF
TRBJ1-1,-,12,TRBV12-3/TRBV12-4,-,TGTGCCAGCAGGCGGGACCTTACTGAAGCTTTCTTT,CASRRDLTEAFF
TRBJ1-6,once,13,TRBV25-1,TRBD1,TGTGCCAGTCGGGACAGCCCTGTGGTACCCCTCCACTTT,CASRDSPVVPLHF
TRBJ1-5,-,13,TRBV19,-,TGTGCCAGTAGTCGGGGGGCCGATCAGCCCCAGCATTTT,CASSRGADQPQHF
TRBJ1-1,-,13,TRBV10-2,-,TGCGCCAGCAGTGAGCAGAAGAACACTGAAGCTTTCTTT,CASSEQKNTEAFF
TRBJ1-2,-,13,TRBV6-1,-,TGTGCCAGCAGTGACCAGGGGAGAGAAGGCTACACCTTC,CASSDQGREGYTF
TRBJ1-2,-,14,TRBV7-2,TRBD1,TGTGCCAGCAGTTGGACAGGGGGCGAGTATGGCTACACCTTC,CASSWTGGEYGYTF
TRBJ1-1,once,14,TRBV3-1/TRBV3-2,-,TGTGCCAGCAGCCAAATGGAGGGGAGGACTGAAGCTTTCTTT,CASSQMEGRTEAFF
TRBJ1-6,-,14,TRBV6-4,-,TGTGCCAGCGGAACCGGGACTGGGAGTTCACCCCTCCACTTT,CASGTGTGSSPLHF
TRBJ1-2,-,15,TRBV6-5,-,TGTGCCAGCAGTCCCGGACAGCGCCGATACTATGGCTACACCTTC,CASSPGQRRYYGYTF
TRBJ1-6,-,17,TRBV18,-,TGTGCCAGCTCACCAAGTTTAAAGGGGTTTAATAATTCACCCCTCCACTTT,CASSPSLKGFNNSPLHF
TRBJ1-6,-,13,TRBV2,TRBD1,TGTGCCAGCAATGACAGGGTGGGATCACCCCTCCACTTT,CASNDRVGSPLHF